The rows below give T cell receptor beta chains drawn from one sample of a study of beta chain features in type 1 diabetes. The assay was immunoSEQ multiplex PCR, and TCRdb's table has in-frame clones only and misses some. The sample shows fewer than 65,000 clones, approximately 59% of them seen only once. Source material: Tregs from blood. All receptors come from a woman between 18 and 30 years old in good health. Both conserved end residues are part of each CDR3. A D gene is named only where the DNA matches it firmly. For some rows the clone size is stated as once, few or many, or as a class when expanded; others skip it.

v_call,j_call,clone_size,d_call,cdr3_aa,cdr3_nt
TRBV4-3,TRBJ1-2,NA,TRBD1,CASSQDANRGLYGYTF,TGCGCCAGCAGCCAAGATGCCAACAGGGGGCTCTATGGCTACACCTTC
TRBV30,TRBJ2-2,NA,NA,CAWKVGLNTGELFF,TGTGCCTGGAAGGTGGGACTTAACACCGGGGAGCTGTTTTTT
TRBV7-9,TRBJ2-3,NA,NA,CASSSPGGTSTDTQYF,TGTGCCAGCAGTTCCCCCGGGGGTACTAGCACAGATACGCAGTATTTT
TRBV7-3,TRBJ2-5,NA,NA,CASSVGVTGVETQYF,TGTGCCAGCAGCGTCGGGGTAACGGGGGTAGAGACCCAGTACTTC
TRBV19,TRBJ2-5,NA,NA,CASSIPGDRQETQYF,TGTGCCAGTAGTATCCCGGGGGACCGACAAGAGACCCAGTACTTC
TRBV6-5,TRBJ2-7,NA,NA,CASSYRGGYEQYF,TGTGCCAGCAGCTACCGCGGAGGATACGAGCAGTACTTC
TRBV7-9,TRBJ1-4,few,TRBD1,CASTSRTGFGEKLFF,TGTGCCAGCACCTCGCGGACAGGCTTTGGAGAAAAACTGTTTTTT
TRBV6-1,TRBJ2-4,NA,NA,CASSEGGWGTKNIQYF,TGTGCCAGCAGTGAAGGGGGCTGGGGAACCAAAAACATTCAGTACTTC
TRBV6-6,TRBJ2-7,NA,NA,CASSYLENYEQYF,TGTGCCAGCAGTTACTTGGAGAATTACGAGCAGTACTTC
TRBV5-1,TRBJ2-3,few,TRBD2,CASSPATSGRSTDTQYF,TGCGCCAGCAGCCCGGCAACTAGCGGGAGGTCTACAGATACGCAGTATTTT
TRBV4-3,TRBJ1-1,NA,NA,CASSQVGAGELTEAFF,TGCGCCAGCAGCCAAGTGGGGGCGGGGGAACTGACTGAAGCTTTCTTT
TRBV5-1,TRBJ1-2,NA,TRBD1,CASSLGGQGLYGYTF,TGCGCCAGCAGCTTGGGGGGACAGGGACTCTATGGCTACACCTTC
TRBV4-2,TRBJ1-2,once,NA,CASSPAGGNYGYTF,TGTGCCAGCAGCCCGGCCGGGGGGAACTATGGCTACACCTTC
TRBV6-5,TRBJ1-2,NA,NA,CASSDQDGLYGYTF,TGTGCCAGCAGTGACCAGGACGGACTCTATGGCTACACCTTC
TRBV7-9,TRBJ1-2,NA,NA,CASSPGRNYGYTF,TGTGCCAGCAGCCCCGGGAGGAACTATGGCTACACCTTC
TRBV29-1,TRBJ2-4,NA,NA,CGAHDKNIQYF,TGCGGGGCCCACGACAAAAACATTCAGTACTTC
TRBV5-1,TRBJ2-3,NA,NA,CASSLSGPDTQYF,TGCGCCAGCAGCCTCAGTGGGCCAGATACGCAGTATTTT
TRBV29-1,TRBJ1-1,few,NA,CSARVMNTEAFF,TGCAGCGCCAGGGTGATGAACACTGAAGCTTTCTTT
TRBV11-2,TRBJ2-7,NA,TRBD1,CASSRRRRQGRVEQYF,TGTGCCAGCAGCCGTCGCCGGCGACAGGGGCGAGTAGAGCAGTACTTC
TRBV7-2,TRBJ2-2,NA,NA,CASSLWIGWSQGGELFF,TGTGCCAGCAGCTTATGGATCGGCTGGTCGCAGGGTGGGGAGCTGTTTTTT
TRBV29-1,TRBJ1-3,few,TRBD1,CSAVGQGGYTIYF,TGCAGCGCCGTGGGACAGGGGGGCTACACCATATATTTT
TRBV6-1,TRBJ2-1,NA,NA,CASSEHSDEQFF,TGTGCCAGCAGTGAGCACTCTGATGAGCAGTTCTTC
TRBV5-1,TRBJ2-2,few,TRBD1,CASSTDRGVSGELFF,TGCGCCAGCAGCACAGACAGGGGAGTTTCCGGGGAGCTGTTTTTT
TRBV2,TRBJ1-3,NA,TRBD1,CASSEWGQGTGNTIYF,TGTGCCAGCAGTGAATGGGGACAGGGAACTGGAAACACCATATATTTT
TRBV5-1,TRBJ2-4,few,NA,CASSVTGGGNIQYF,TGCGCCAGCAGCGTTACAGGGGGGGGAAACATTCAGTACTTC
TRBV6-6,TRBJ2-7,NA,TRBD2,CASSYRLAGGPWEQYF,TGTGCCAGCAGTTACCGTTTAGCGGGAGGTCCGTGGGAGCAGTACTTC
TRBV7-2,TRBJ2-3,NA,NA,CASSLGLTDTQYF,TGTGCCAGCAGCTTAGGACTCACAGATACGCAGTATTTT
TRBV5-1,TRBJ1-6,NA,NA,CASSSQGTGTPLHF,TGCGCCAGCAGCTCTCAGGGGACCGGGACACCCCTCCACTTT
TRBV2,TRBJ1-1,NA,NA,CASSEWQAPIDTEAFF,TGTGCCAGCAGTGAATGGCAGGCCCCGATTGACACTGAAGCTTTCTTT
TRBV5-4,TRBJ1-5,few,NA,CASSLGANQPQHF,TGTGCCAGCAGCTTAGGGGCCAACCAGCCCCAGCATTTT
TRBV5-1,TRBJ2-5,NA,TRBD2,CASSSALAGVAETQYF,TGCGCCAGCAGCTCGGCACTAGCGGGAGTTGCTGAGACCCAGTACTTC
TRBV14,TRBJ2-1,once,NA,CASSRRGRALSEQFF,TGTGCCAGCAGCCGAAGGGGCCGGGCTTTAAGTGAGCAGTTCTTC
TRBV27,TRBJ1-2,NA,NA,CASSRPGYGYTF,TGTGCCAGCAGTCGGCCAGGGTATGGCTACACCTTC
TRBV18,TRBJ2-7,NA,TRBD1,CASSPPYRDRGIDEQYF,TGTGCCAGCTCACCACCCTACCGGGACAGGGGGATCGACGAGCAGTACTTC
TRBV4-2,TRBJ1-1,few,NA,CASSQGRGGMSGTEAFF,TGTGCCAGCAGCCAAGGCCGGGGGGGGATGTCGGGCACTGAAGCTTTCTTT
TRBV18,TRBJ1-6,NA,NA,CASSPMGEDSPLHF,TGTGCCAGCTCACCTATGGGTGAGGATTCACCCCTCCACTTT
TRBV19,TRBJ1-2,NA,NA,CASSIGVGANGYTF,TGTGCCAGTAGTATAGGGGTAGGGGCGAATGGCTACACCTTC
TRBV5-1,TRBJ2-2,few,NA,CASSLRAEPGTGELFF,TGCGCCAGCAGCTTAAGAGCGGAGCCTGGAACCGGGGAGCTGTTTTTT
TRBV9,TRBJ1-2,once,TRBD1,CASRRTGRVSGYTF,TGTGCCAGCAGAAGGACAGGGAGGGTGAGCGGCTACACCTTC
TRBV5-1,TRBJ2-1,once,TRBD1,CASGSGTGLHGSEQFF,TGCGCCAGCGGCTCTGGGACAGGCCTCCACGGCTCGGAGCAGTTCTTC
TRBV5-1,TRBJ2-1,NA,TRBD1,CASSLRQGSSYNEQFF,TGCGCCAGCAGCTTACGACAGGGGAGCTCCTACAATGAGCAGTTCTTC
TRBV25-1,TRBJ1-1,once,NA,CASSERVEGEAFF,TGTGCCAGCAGTGAAAGGGTAGAGGGTGAAGCTTTCTTT
TRBV20-1,TRBJ2-7,NA,NA,CSVADSYEQYF,TGCAGTGTAGCCGACTCCTACGAGCAGTACTTC
TRBV18,TRBJ2-2,few,TRBD1,CASSPLVTGVTGELFF,TGTGCCAGCTCACCGCTGGTGACAGGGGTCACCGGGGAGCTGTTTTTT
TRBV27,TRBJ2-7,NA,NA,CASSLRTVSFHEQYF,TGTGCCAGCAGTTTAAGGACAGTCTCCTTCCACGAGCAGTACTTC
TRBV11-2,TRBJ1-1,once,NA,CASSPQMGGPEAFF,TGTGCCAGCAGCCCACAAATGGGGGGGCCTGAAGCTTTCTTT
TRBV29-1,TRBJ1-2,NA,NA,CSGLTGEGYTF,TGCAGCGGGTTAACAGGAGAAGGCTACACCTTC
TRBV7-9,TRBJ2-5,few,NA,CASSLEGTGGETQYF,TGTGCCAGCAGCTTAGAAGGAACCGGGGGAGAGACCCAGTACTTC